A single T cell receptor beta chain is shown here with its context. The antigen is undetermined. The length of the CDR3 is 13 residues. Trimming removed 4 bases at V and 2 bases at J, with 8 bases between. The germline gives CDR1 KGHSH, CDR2 LQKENI. This sample is part of a study of T cell responses to AZD1222 COVID-19 vaccine. Notes on the study in general: Repertoire sampling was restricted to post-peak T cell response timepoints.

Some clones are missing from TCRdb's copy, which holds only in-frame ones; the method was immunoSEQ multiplex PCR. The repertoire holds tens of thousands of clones, with around nine tenths as singletons. This clonotype was obtained from an adult in good health. This material consisted of peripheral blood, taken on day 0 of AZD1222 vaccination. The chain employs TRBV18 and TRBJ2-5; D call uncertain. CDR3 nucleotides: TGTGCCAGCTCACGAACGCTTCAAGAGACCCAGTACTTC. The encoded protein is CASSRTLQETQYF. Based on the CDR3 plus reference TRBV18 and TRBJ2-5, the full variable domain is NAGVMQNPRHLVRRRGQEARLRCSPMKGHSHVYWYRQLPEEGLKFMVYLQKENIIDESGMPKERFSAEFPKEGPSILRIQQVVRGDSAAYFCASSRTLQETQYFGPGTRLLVL.